What follows are 30 T cell receptor beta chains derived from one specimen sequenced in a study of cytomegalovirus exposure and HLA in healthy donors. 13 Jbeta primers and 60 Vbeta primers were used for the PCR. Profiled with immunoSEQ multiplex PCR; TCRdb holds only in-frame clones, not every one. The data hold nearly 200,000 clones, with 70% to 80% observed a single time. The source material was PBMCs. The receptors were gathered from a male donor in good health and CMV-seropositive.

The V and J genes are TRBV27 and TRBJ1-2; 12 bases are a match to TRBD1. The CDR3 runs 14 residues. CDR1 and CDR2 from the germline V gene are MNHEY and SMNVEV (reference sequence). V was pared by 4 bases and J by 7 bases, with 4 bases of the junction left unmatched. The CDR3 protein is CASSSGQGARGYTF. CDR3 DNA: TGTGCCAGCAGTTCGGGACAGGGGGCGCGTGGCTACACCTTC.

V usage is TRBV11-2 and J usage is TRBJ1-1; D is unresolved. The V end lost 5 bases, the J end lost 3 bases, and 10 bases lay between the germline ends. This CDR3 region has 13 residues. Germline-derived CDR1 and CDR2 are SGHAT and FQNNGV. The CDR3 loop is CASSATPYTEAFF. In nucleotides, the CDR3 is TGTGCCAGCAGCGCGACACCATACACTGAAGCTTTCTTT.

This chain connects TRBV9 to TRBJ2-3; D remains unclear. V gave up 3 bases and J gave up 2 bases, with 10 bases separating them. This CDR3 region has 14 residues. Per germline, CDR1 SGDLS and CDR2 YYNGEE. The CDR3 region is CASSALRATDTQYF. CDR3 DNA: TGTGCCAGCAGCGCCTTGAGAGCCACAGATACGCAGTATTTT. The full variable domain, its missing parts supplied by reference TRBV9 and TRBJ2-3, is DSGVTQTPKHLITATGQRVTLRCSPRSGDLSVYWYQQSLDQGLQFLIQYYNGEERAKGNILERFSAQQFPDLHSELNLSSLELGDSALYFCASSALRATDTQYFGPGTRLTVL.

The chain combines TRBV19 with TRBJ2-3; D not certain. The CDR3 is made up of 13 amino acids. The V end was cut by 7 bases, the J end by 2 bases, with 10 bases between. CDR1 and CDR2 from the germline V gene are LNHDA and SQIVND (reference sequence). The CDR3 sequence: CASTQHNTDTQYF. DNA for the CDR3: TGTGCCAGTACCCAACACAACACAGATACGCAGTATTTT.

The chain combines TRBV5-6 with TRBJ2-1, with D maybe TRBD2 (6 bases). Germline V gives CDR1 SGHDT, CDR2 YYEEEE. There are 15 residues in the CDR3. V was cut by 0 bases and J by 2 bases, with 9 bases left in between. CDR3 coding DNA: TGTGCCAGCAGCTTGGTTGGAGGGGCCTACAATGAGCAGTTCTTC. Translation: CASSLVGGAYNEQFF. Full variable domain (outside the CDR3, taken from reference TRBV5-6 and TRBJ2-1): DAGVTQSPTHLIKTRGQQVTLRCSPKSGHDTVSWYQQALGQGPQFIFQYYEEEERQRGNFPDRFSGHQFPNYSSELNVNALLLGDSALYLCASSLVGGAYNEQFFGPGTRLTVL.

Only one count was recorded for this clone. The V and J genes are TRBV6-5 and TRBJ1-1; D uncertain. Deletions cut 5 bases from V and 6 bases from J, with 7 bases between. Germline CDR1 reads MNHEY; CDR2 reads SVGAGI. The CDR3 length is 11 residues. CDR3 coding DNA: TGTGCCAGCAGTCACGGAGCTGAAGCTTTCTTT. It is translated as CASSHGAEAFF.

This clone was detected once. The chain is built from TRBV7-2 and TRBJ1-3, with D unresolved. The CDR3 runs to 15 residues. V lost 5 bases to trimming and J lost 4 bases, with 15 bases between them. Germline V gene data show CDR1 as SGHTA and CDR2 as FQGNSA. In DNA, the CDR3 is TGTGCCAGCAGCCCGAGGGCCTCCCAGGGAAACACCATATATTTT. It yields the protein CASSPRASQGNTIYF.

The V call is TRBV9, the J call TRBJ2-1; TRBD1 is a possible D gene (6 bases). This CDR3 region has 14 residues. V lost 4 bases and J lost 8, with 16 bases in between. Per the germline V gene, CDR1 is SGDLS and CDR2 is YYNGEE. In DNA, the CDR3 is TGTGCCAGCAGCCCGAGACAACAGGGCGATGAGCAGTTCTTC. Encoded protein: CASSPRQQGDEQFF.

The chain is built from TRBV5-4 and TRBJ1-1, with a tentative D call TRBD1 (5 bases). The V gene's germline CDR1 is SGHNT and CDR2 YYREEE (reference sequence). CDR3 length equals 15 residues. Deletions cut 2 bases from V and 1 base from J, with 12 bases between. The CDR3 DNA reads TGTGCCAGCAGCTTTGAGAATAGGGGGAACACTGAAGCTTTCTTT. Amino acid sequence: CASSFENRGNTEAFF.

The chain couples TRBV4-3 to TRBJ1-4; D remains ambiguous. The CDR3 is made up of 16 amino acids. V was pared by 3 bases and J by 10 bases, with 21 bases between. The germline V gene encodes CDR1 LGHNA and CDR2 YSLEER. CDR3 region: CASSHGRRAPEGKLFF. The CDR3 DNA reads as TGCGCCAGCAGCCATGGCCGACGGGCGCCGGAGGGAAAACTGTTTTTT.

The CDR3 nucleotides read TGTGCCAGCAGTCGCCGTCGGGGGGCCGATAGCAATCAGCCCCAGCATTTT. Residues: CASSRRRGADSNQPQHF. V gene TRBV2 combines with J gene TRBJ1-5; perhaps TRBD1 as D (6 bases). Trimming removed 5 bases from V and 0 bases from J, with 17 bases in between. Germline V gene data show CDR1 as SNHLY and CDR2 as FYNNEI. This CDR3 is 17 amino acids long.

The rearrangement links TRBV27 to TRBJ2-2, with a tentative D call TRBD1 (6 bases). CDR3 size: 17 residues. Between the trimmed V and J ends, which lost 10 bases and 4 bases, there was a span of 25 bases. Germline-derived CDR1 and CDR2 are MNHEY and SMNVEV (reference sequence). The CDR3 DNA reads TGTGCCACCCCGGCCAGGGGTCAGGCCGGGCTCACCGGGGAGCTGTTTTTT. This gives the protein CATPARGQAGLTGELFF.

The rearrangement joins TRBV27 to TRBJ2-5; TRBD1 agrees at 7 bases. This CDR3 has 13 amino acids. The V and J ends lost 4 bases and 9 bases, in that order; junction bases with no gene match: 8. Per germline, CDR1 MNHEY and CDR2 SMNVEV (reference sequence). The CDR3 coding sequence is TGTGCCAGCAGTTGGCAGCGACAGGGTGCCCAGTACTTC. It yields the protein CASSWQRQGAQYF.

This clone has only one observation. V gene TRBV5-6 combines with J gene TRBJ2-7; TRBD1 might be the D (6 bases). CDR1 and CDR2 (germline): SGHDT, YYEEEE. Trimming shortened V by 0 bases and J by 2 bases, and 18 bases separated the two germline ends. The CDR3 has 17 amino acids. This chain's CDR3 is CASSLDREIGRAYEQYF. The CDR3 bases are TGTGCCAGCAGCTTGGACAGGGAAATAGGTCGGGCCTACGAGCAGTACTTC.

The chain couples TRBV2 to TRBJ1-5, with 10 bases fitting TRBD1. The junction had 10 bases not matched to a gene; V was cut back by 5 bases and J by 0 bases. Germline loops: CDR1 SNHLY, CDR2 FYNNEI. This CDR3 region has 18 residues. The CDR3 nucleotides are TGTGCCAGCAGTTGGGGGACAGGGGCGACCGTTAGCAATCAGCCCCAGCATTTT. Translating gives CASSWGTGATVSNQPQHF.

The V gene is TRBV7-3, the J gene TRBJ2-1; 10 bases align to TRBD2. V gave up 8 bases and J gave up 5 bases; unmatched junction bases: 9. The germline V gene has CDR1 SGHTA and CDR2 FQGTGA. The CDR3 spans 15 residues. The CDR3 DNA follows: TGTGCCAGCTCGGCAGGGACTAGCGCTCACAATGAGCAGTTCTTC. Amino acids: CASSAGTSAHNEQFF.

This clone appeared a few times. The chain has TRBV2 and TRBJ1-1; D is possibly TRBD1 (6 bases). The germline V gene has CDR1 SNHLY and CDR2 FYNNEI. The CDR3 extends over 14 amino acids. V lost 8 bases, J lost 4 bases, and 17 bases lay in between. CDR3 loop: CASSRTGGITEAFF. The DNA for the CDR3 is TGTGCCAGCTCTCGGACGGGGGGCATCACTGAAGCTTTCTTT.

The chain combines TRBV6-1 with TRBJ1-6; D may be TRBD1 (5 bases). The germline gives CDR1 MNHNS, CDR2 SASEGT. The V and J ends lost 4 bases and 10 bases respectively, with 20 bases between them. The length of the CDR3 is 16 residues. CDR3 bases: TGTGCCAGCAGTGTTGAGATCTCAGGGCTAGGATCACCCCTCCACTTT. Translating it yields CASSVEISGLGSPLHF.

The CDR3 reads CASKGAGNTIYF. The DNA of the CDR3 is TGTGCCAGCAAGGGGGCCGGAAACACCATATATTTT. The J gene is TRBJ1-3, the V gene TRBV6-4; the match to TRBD1 covers 7 bases. Germline loops: CDR1 MRHNA, CDR2 SNTAGT. The CDR3 sequence is 12 residues long. J was trimmed by 4 bases and V by 7 bases; bases with no gene match: 1.

The chain has TRBV5-1 and TRBJ2-5; TRBD2 might be the D (6 bases). The closer fit of TRBJ2-7 to the DNA end suggests the J call may be wrong. In germline, CDR1 is SGHRS, CDR2 YFSETQ. CDR3 length: 12 amino acids. CDR3 protein: CASRASGVEQYF. The CDR3 DNA reads TGCGCCAGCAGGGCTTCGGGGGTCGAGCAGTACTTC.

This chain links TRBV11-3 with TRBJ2-1, with 11 bases aligning to TRBD2. The ends lost 3 bases at V and 9 bases at J; junction bases unmatched: 10. CDR1 and CDR2 from the germline V gene are SGHNT and YENEEA. The CDR3 has 16 residues. The CDR3 spells CASSLAGTSGLGEQFF. CDR3 nucleotides: TGTGCCAGCAGCTTGGCCGGGACTAGCGGTCTGGGTGAGCAGTTCTTC.

The chain links TRBV11-2 to TRBJ2-1; 10 bases map to TRBD2. Trimming removed 8 bases from V and 10 bases from J; junction bases left unmatched: 11. This CDR3 comprises 14 residues. The germline V gene encodes CDR1 SGHAT and CDR2 FQNNGV. CDR3 DNA sequence: TGTGCCAGCTCCGGGACTAGCGTAGTGGGGGAGCAGTTCTTC. Residues: CASSGTSVVGEQFF.

CDR3 sequence reads: CASSFGQINQPQHF. The CDR3 bases are TGTGCCAGCAGCTTCGGACAGATAAATCAGCCCCAGCATTTT. The V gene is TRBV7-2, the J gene TRBJ1-5; tentatively, D is TRBD1 (6 bases). V lost 3 bases to trimming and J lost 4 bases, with 10 bases between them. The CDR3 contains 14 residues. CDR1 is SGHTA, CDR2 FQGNSA, per germline.

V and J are TRBV11-1 and TRBJ2-7, with D possibly matching TRBD1 (6 bases). The germline V gene has CDR1 SGHAT and CDR2 FQDESV (reference sequence). V lost 5 bases, J lost 0 bases, and 14 bases lay in between. The CDR3 is 15 residues long. The CDR3 here is CASSLRGPTSYEQYF. For the CDR3, the DNA is TGTGCCAGCAGCCTCAGGGGACCTACCTCCTACGAGCAGTACTTC.

This clone has only a few counts. The chain carries TRBV6-6 and TRBJ1-3; D is undetermined. CDR3 length equals 15 residues. Germline assignment: CDR1 MNHNY and CDR2 SVGAGI (reference sequence). The V end lost 8 bases, the J end lost 1 base, and 15 bases lay between the germline ends. This chain's CDR3 is CASRPSRLSGNTIYF. CDR3 sequence (DNA): TGTGCCAGCCGGCCGTCGAGGTTGTCTGGAAACACCATATATTTT.

This clone was seen only a few times. The rearrangement uses TRBV27 and TRBJ1-6; a possible D gene is TRBD1 (6 bases). This CDR3 has 15 residues. V gave up 5 bases and J gave up 4 bases, with 12 bases separating them. Germline CDR1 and CDR2: MNHEY and SMNVEV (reference sequence). CDR3 protein: CASSPQGRYNSPLHF. The CDR3, as DNA: TGTGCCAGCAGTCCACAGGGACGGTATAATTCACCCCTCCACTTT.

The chain carries TRBV5-1 and TRBJ1-4; possible D gene TRBD1, 5 bases. Germline CDR1 and CDR2: SGHRS and YFSETQ. This CDR3 has 14 amino acids. V was clipped by 1 base and J by 8 bases, with 12 bases between them. CDR3 nucleotides: TGCGCCAGCAGCTTGTCGGGGGTCGCGGAAAAACTGTTTTTT. It specifies CASSLSGVAEKLFF.

This clone was detected only once. This chain connects TRBV5-1 to TRBJ2-3; 7 nucleotides match TRBD2. The CDR3 totals 14 residues. Germline loops: CDR1 SGHRS, CDR2 YFSETQ. V was clipped by 3 bases and J by 5 bases; unmatched bases: 6. CDR3 loop: CASSSGLDGDTQYF. Here the CDR3 DNA reads TGCGCCAGCAGCTCCGGACTAGACGGAGATACGCAGTATTTT.

The rearrangement links TRBV5-1 to TRBJ1-5, with 7 bases identical to TRBD1. J was trimmed by 4 bases and V by 0 bases; bases with no gene match: 7. The CDR3 spans 16 residues. Germline CDR1 reads SGHRS; CDR2 reads YFSETQ. CDR3 protein: CASSLVPGQFNQPQHF. In DNA form, the CDR3 reads TGCGCCAGCAGCTTGGTACCGGGACAGTTTAATCAGCCCCAGCATTTT.

The rearrangement uses TRBV7-9 and TRBJ1-5, with TRBD1 identical over 9 bases. The germline gives CDR1 SEHNR, CDR2 FQNEAQ (reference sequence). The CDR3 totals 18 residues. V trimming: 5 bases; J trimming: 7 bases; junction bases outside the gene matches: 18. The CDR3 sequence: CASSTPTFTGGAEQPQHF. The CDR3 coding sequence is TGTGCCAGCAGCACACCCACCTTCACAGGGGGCGCAGAGCAGCCCCAGCATTTT.